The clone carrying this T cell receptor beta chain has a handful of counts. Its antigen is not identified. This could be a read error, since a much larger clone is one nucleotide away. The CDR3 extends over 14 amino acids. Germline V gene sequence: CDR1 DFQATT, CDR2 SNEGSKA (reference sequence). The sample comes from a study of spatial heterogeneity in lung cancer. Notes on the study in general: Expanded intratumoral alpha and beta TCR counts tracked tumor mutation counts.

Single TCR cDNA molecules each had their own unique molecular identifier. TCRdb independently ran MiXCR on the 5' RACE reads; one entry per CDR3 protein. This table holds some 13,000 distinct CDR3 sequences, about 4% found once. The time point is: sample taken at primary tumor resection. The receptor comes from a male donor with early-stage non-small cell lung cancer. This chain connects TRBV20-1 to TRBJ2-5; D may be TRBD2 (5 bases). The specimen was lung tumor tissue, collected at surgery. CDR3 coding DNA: TGCAGTACTAGAGGGCGGCTCAACCAAGAGACCCAGTACTTC. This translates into CSTRGRLNQETQYF.